The rows below give T cell receptor beta chains drawn from one sample of a study of blood T cell repertoires in COVID-19. Assay used: immunoSEQ multiplex PCR; TCRdb lists only in-frame clones, some missing. The table includes a few hundred thousand clones, about 90% detected once. The source material was PBMCs or T cells enriched from blood (not recorded which). The receptor set was obtained from a man aged 30 to 39 who had recovered from COVID-19. Both conserved end residues are part of each CDR3. The D gene is left open where the match is weak. Not all rows give a size; the values are once, few, many and, for expanded clones, a class.

J gene | D gene | V gene | clone size | CDR3 DNA | CDR3 protein
TRBJ1-2 | NA | TRBV27 | NA | TGTGCCAGCAGACCGGCCGGGACCGGGGGGGGCTATGGCTACACCTTC | CASRPAGTGGGYGYTF
TRBJ2-7 | NA | TRBV7-6 | NA | TGTGCCAGCAGCTTAGCGGGGGGGCCCCCCTACGAGCAGTACTTC | CASSLAGGPPYEQYF
TRBJ1-1 | TRBD1 | TRBV7-9 | NA | TGTGCCAGCAGCTTGGATACAGGGGGTTGGACTGAAGCTTTCTTT | CASSLDTGGWTEAFF
TRBJ2-3 | NA | TRBV6-5 | NA | TGTGCCAGCAGTCCCTCACGGGGTACGCAGTATTTT | CASSPSRGTQYF
TRBJ2-1 | NA | TRBV5-1 | NA | TGCGCCAGCAGCTTGGTGGGCAGGGGAGAATACAATGAGCAGTTCTTC | CASSLVGRGEYNEQFF
TRBJ1-5 | NA | TRBV29-1 | NA | TGCAGCGTTAATACGGGGGATAGCAATCAGCCCCAGCATTTT | CSVNTGDSNQPQHF
TRBJ1-1 | NA | TRBV9 | NA | TGTGCCAGCACCCAAACAGCCATGAACACTGAAGCTTTCTTT | CASTQTAMNTEAFF
TRBJ1-2 | NA | TRBV19 | NA | TGTGCCAGTAGTATCGGGGTGGACCGACCCTATGGCTACACCTTC | CASSIGVDRPYGYTF
TRBJ1-2 | NA | TRBV9 | NA | TGTGCCAGCAGCCCTACCGGCGGGGGGCCAAACTATGGCTACACCTTC | CASSPTGGGPNYGYTF
TRBJ2-1 | NA | TRBV10-1 | NA | TGCGCCAGCAGTGAGTCGATTGGAATACGGGGGTTCTTC | CASSESIGIRGFF
TRBJ2-5 | NA | TRBV3-1/TRBV3-2 | once | TGTGCCAGCAGCCACAGAAAGACCCAGTACTTC | CASSHRKTQYF
TRBJ1-1 | TRBD1 | TRBV6-1 | NA | TGTGCCAGCAGTGAAGCGTTAGTGGGCGGGGCAGGGGGCCAAAGGACTGAAGCTTTCTTT | CASSEALVGGAGGQRTEAFF
TRBJ1-1 | NA | TRBV6-1 | few | TGTGCCAGCAGTGAACGGTGGTTGAACACTGAAGCTTTCTTT | CASSERWLNTEAFF
TRBJ1-2 | NA | TRBV21-1 | NA | TGTGCCAGCAGCAAAGATCGATCAATCTACCGCTACACCTTC | CASSKDRSIYRYTF
TRBJ1-2 | NA | TRBV5-6 | NA | TGTGCCAGCAGTGAACAGGCATCTCGCTACACCTTC | CASSEQASRYTF
TRBJ2-5 | TRBD2 | TRBV11-3 | NA | TGTGCCAGCAGCTTAGGTCTAGCGGGGCAAGAGACCCAGTACTTC | CASSLGLAGQETQYF
TRBJ1-6 | NA | TRBV3-1/TRBV3-2 | few | TGTGCCAGCAGCCAGGACAACTATAATTCACCCCTCCACTTT | CASSQDNYNSPLHF
TRBJ2-2 | NA | TRBV18 | NA | TGTGCCAGCTCACATACTCGGACAACAGCCCCCACCGGGGAGCTGTTTTTT | CASSHTRTTAPTGELFF
TRBJ1-6 | NA | TRBV6-1 | NA | TGTGCCAGCAGTGAAACTGTGGGCCTTAATTCACCCCTCCACTTT | CASSETVGLNSPLHF
TRBJ2-6 | TRBD1 | TRBV4-2 | NA | TGTGCCAGCAGTCCTCACCCCGGGACAGGCTACTCTGGGGCCAACGTCCTGACTTTC | CASSPHPGTGYSGANVLTF
TRBJ1-1 | NA | TRBV13 | NA | TGTGCCAGCAGCTTAGGACAAAAGAACACTGAAGCTTTCTTT | CASSLGQKNTEAFF
TRBJ1-5 | TRBD1 | TRBV11-2 | NA | TGTGCCAGCAGGGACAGGGCCGATCAGCCCCAGCATTTT | CASRDRADQPQHF
TRBJ1-4 | TRBD1 | TRBV5-1 | NA | TGCGCCAGCAGCTTGGTGGCAGGGGGCCTCTTTATTAATGAAAAACTGTTTTTT | CASSLVAGGLFINEKLFF
TRBJ1-5 | TRBD1 | TRBV6-6 | NA | TGTGCCAGCAGTTACCCCGGGACAGGGGACAATCAGCCCCAGCATTTT | CASSYPGTGDNQPQHF
TRBJ1-2 | NA | TRBV4-1 | NA | TGCGCCAGCAGCCAAGACAGGGATTATGGCTACACCTTC | CASSQDRDYGYTF
TRBJ1-2 | TRBD1 | TRBV5-6 | NA | TGTGCCAGCAGCCAAGGGGGCCTTAACTATGGCTACACCTTC | CASSQGGLNYGYTF
TRBJ1-1 | TRBD1 | TRBV24-1 | NA | TGTGCCACCAGTCAGGGGGCGCGTACTGAAGCTTTCTTT | CATSQGARTEAFF
TRBJ2-2 | TRBD1 | TRBV2 | NA | TGTGCCAGCAGTGGGGACAGGGTCTCCGCCGGGGAGCTGTTTTTT | CASSGDRVSAGELFF
TRBJ2-7 | TRBD2 | TRBV7-9 | NA | TGTGCCAGCAGCCCCGGGATAGCGGGGAGCTACGAGCAGTACTTC | CASSPGIAGSYEQYF